The clone carrying this T cell receptor (beta chain) was seen ten or more times. Its antigen is not known. The sample comes from a study of T cells after yellow fever vaccination. Looking at the study overall: The fractions with low cell numbers were processed using SMART-Seq v4 Ultra Low Input.

Whole-study findings and limits: Some clonotypes, a small share, were shared between CD4 and CD8 compartments.

TCRdb re-analysed the 5' RACE reads in MiXCR, keeping a single row per CDR3 protein. Among approximately 300,000 distinct CDR3 sequences listed, around 6.8% were seen once. This CDR3 spans 12 amino acids. The V gene lost 4 bases and the J gene lost 5 bases, with 8 bases spanning the gap. Germline values: CDR1 MGHDK, CDR2 SYGVNS. V and J are TRBV25-1 and TRBJ2-5; D gene unclear. Sample: PBMCs, taken about 49 days after the first yellow fever vaccination. The TCR was taken from a man younger than 30 who received the YFV17D yellow fever vaccine. The CDR3 DNA reads as TGTGCCAGCAGTGGAACGTCGGAGACCCAGTACTTC. It specifies CASSGTSETQYF.